These T cell receptor beta chains were read from a single sample in a study of graft-versus-host responses after intestinal transplantation. No antigen has been identified for these receptors. Sequencing used immunoSEQ multiplex PCR; TCRdb keeps in-frame clones, though not all of them. The table records tens of thousands of clones, over 75% of them present only once. Here the sequenced sample was unstimulated CD8+ T cells sorted from spleen or lymph node cells, taken before intestinal transplant. Receptor source: a human donor who received an intestinal transplant. CDR3s include the opening cysteine and the closing phenylalanine or tryptophan. D genes are given only for firm matches.

d_call,j_call,v_call,cdr3_aa,cdr3_nt
TRBD2,TRBJ2-6,TRBV4-3,CASSQEGGSSGANVLTF,TGCGCCAGCAGCCAAGAGGGCGGGAGCTCTGGGGCCAACGTCCTGACTTTC
-,TRBJ2-1,TRBV5-8,CASSLYRGSYNEQFF,TGTGCCAGCAGCTTGTATCGGGGTTCCTACAATGAGCAGTTCTTC
TRBD2,TRBJ2-1,TRBV19,CASSIVPGVAGGSYNEQFF,TGTGCCAGTAGTATAGTCCCCGGGGTAGCGGGAGGTTCTTACAATGAGCAGTTCTTC
TRBD1,TRBJ1-1,TRBV6-1,CASSPWTGDTEAFF,TGTGCCAGCAGTCCCTGGACAGGGGACACTGAAGCTTTCTTT
TRBD1,TRBJ1-2,TRBV5-1,CASSLSGTDYNYGYTF,TGCGCCAGCAGCTTGTCAGGGACAGATTATAACTATGGCTACACCTTC
-,TRBJ2-2,TRBV6-6,CASTVTVNTGELFF,TGTGCCAGCACCGTGACAGTGAACACCGGGGAGCTGTTTTTT
TRBD2,TRBJ2-3,TRBV9,CASSLPPAGGPGTDTQYF,TGTGCCAGCAGCCTCCCCCCAGCGGGAGGGCCGGGCACAGATACGCAGTATTTT
TRBD2,TRBJ2-7,TRBV4-2,CASSRPLAGGSKDYEQYF,TGTGCCAGCAGCCGCCCCCTAGCGGGGGGCTCTAAAGACTACGAGCAGTACTTC
-,TRBJ2-2,TRBV6-1,CASSEWFARGTGELFF,TGTGCCAGCAGTGAATGGTTCGCCCGAGGCACCGGGGAGCTGTTTTTT
-,TRBJ1-1,TRBV6-5,CASSVQGRTEAFF,TGTGCCAGCAGTGTTCAGGGTAGGACTGAAGCTTTCTTT
-,TRBJ1-4,TRBV21-1,CASSKVGRAFGDEKLFF,TGTGCCAGCAGCAAAGTCGGCAGGGCCTTTGGCGATGAAAAACTGTTTTTT
-,TRBJ1-4,TRBV15,CATSTRPGDEKLFF,TGTGCCACCAGCACCCGACCAGGGGATGAAAAACTGTTTTTT
-,TRBJ2-5,TRBV4-1,CASSQDRTDQETQYF,TGCGCCAGCAGCCAAGATAGGACAGATCAAGAGACCCAGTACTTC
-,TRBJ2-1,TRBV7-8,CASSSPFGSSYNEQFF,TGTGCCAGCAGCTCACCGTTCGGGAGCTCCTACAATGAGCAGTTCTTC
TRBD1,TRBJ2-5,TRBV9,CASSDGDRPYQETQYF,TGTGCCAGCAGCGATGGGGACAGACCGTACCAAGAGACCCAGTACTTC
TRBD1,TRBJ2-5,TRBV30,CAWSTSQGWQETQYF,TGTGCCTGGAGTACCTCACAGGGGTGGCAAGAGACCCAGTACTTC
-,TRBJ2-7,TRBV12-5,CASGLARDLAYEQYF,TGTGCTAGTGGTTTAGCTCGGGACTTAGCCTACGAGCAGTACTTC
TRBD1,TRBJ1-1,TRBV7-8,CASSSRTGPNTEAFF,TGTGCCAGCAGCTCCCGGACAGGGCCTAACACTGAAGCTTTCTTT